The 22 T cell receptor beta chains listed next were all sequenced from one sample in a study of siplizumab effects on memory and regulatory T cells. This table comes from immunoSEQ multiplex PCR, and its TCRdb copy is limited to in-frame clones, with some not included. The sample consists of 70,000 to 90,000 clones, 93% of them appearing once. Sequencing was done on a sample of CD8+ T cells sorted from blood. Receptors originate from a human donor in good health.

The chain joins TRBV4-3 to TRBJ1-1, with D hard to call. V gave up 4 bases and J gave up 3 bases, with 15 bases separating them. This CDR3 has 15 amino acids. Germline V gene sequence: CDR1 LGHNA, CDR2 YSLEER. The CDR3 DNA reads TGCGCCAGCAGCCCTACCGAGATCGGGGACACTGAAGCTTTCTTT. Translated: CASSPTEIGDTEAFF.

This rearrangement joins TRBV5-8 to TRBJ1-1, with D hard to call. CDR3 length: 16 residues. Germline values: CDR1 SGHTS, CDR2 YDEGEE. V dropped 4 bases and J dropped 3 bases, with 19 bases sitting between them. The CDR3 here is CASSARKGGSHTEAFF. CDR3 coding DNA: TGTGCCAGCAGCGCACGCAAGGGCGGGAGCCACACTGAAGCTTTCTTT.

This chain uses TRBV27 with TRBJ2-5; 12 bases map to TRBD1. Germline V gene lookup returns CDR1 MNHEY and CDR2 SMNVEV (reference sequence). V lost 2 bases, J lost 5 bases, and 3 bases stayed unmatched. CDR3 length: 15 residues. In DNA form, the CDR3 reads TGTGCCAGCAGTTTAGGGACAGGGGGCGGTGAGACCCAGTACTTC. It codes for CASSLGTGGGETQYF.

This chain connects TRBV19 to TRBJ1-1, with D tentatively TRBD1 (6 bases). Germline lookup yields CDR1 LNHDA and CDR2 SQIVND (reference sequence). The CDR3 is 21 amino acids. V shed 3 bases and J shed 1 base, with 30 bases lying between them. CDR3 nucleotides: TGTGCCAGTAGTATCCACCGACAGGCGGCACTCCGACTTCACGAGAACACTGAAGCTTTCTTT. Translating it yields CASSIHRQAALRLHENTEAFF.

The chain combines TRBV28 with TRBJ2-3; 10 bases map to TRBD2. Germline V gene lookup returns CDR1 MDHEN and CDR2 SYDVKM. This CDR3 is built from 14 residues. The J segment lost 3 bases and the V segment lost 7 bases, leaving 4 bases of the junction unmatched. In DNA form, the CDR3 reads TGTGCCAGCACGGGACTAGCGTCGACAGATACGCAGTATTTT. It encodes CASTGLASTDTQYF.

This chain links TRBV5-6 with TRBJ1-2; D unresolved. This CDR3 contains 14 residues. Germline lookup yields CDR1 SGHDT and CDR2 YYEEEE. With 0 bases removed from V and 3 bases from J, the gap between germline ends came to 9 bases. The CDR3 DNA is TGTGCCAGCAGCTTGGAGGAGTCGTACTATGGCTACACCTTC. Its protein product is CASSLEESYYGYTF.

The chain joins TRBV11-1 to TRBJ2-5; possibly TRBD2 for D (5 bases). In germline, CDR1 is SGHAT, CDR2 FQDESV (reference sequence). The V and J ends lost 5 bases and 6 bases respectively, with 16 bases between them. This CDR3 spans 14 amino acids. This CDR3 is CASSPYYGVKTQYF. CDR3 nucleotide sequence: TGTGCCAGCAGCCCCTATTACGGGGTGAAGACCCAGTACTTC.

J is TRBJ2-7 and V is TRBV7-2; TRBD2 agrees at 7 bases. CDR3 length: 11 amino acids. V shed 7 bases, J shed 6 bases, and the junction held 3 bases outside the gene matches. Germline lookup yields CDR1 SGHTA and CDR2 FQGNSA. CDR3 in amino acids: CASTTGGEQYF. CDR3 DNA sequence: TGTGCCAGCACAACGGGGGGCGAGCAGTACTTC.

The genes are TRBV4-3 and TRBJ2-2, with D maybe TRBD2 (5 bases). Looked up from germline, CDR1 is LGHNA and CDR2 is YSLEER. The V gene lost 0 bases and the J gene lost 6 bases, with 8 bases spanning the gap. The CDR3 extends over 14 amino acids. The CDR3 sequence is CASSQDWRAGELFF. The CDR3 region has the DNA TGCGCCAGCAGCCAAGATTGGCGGGCCGGGGAGCTGTTTTTT.

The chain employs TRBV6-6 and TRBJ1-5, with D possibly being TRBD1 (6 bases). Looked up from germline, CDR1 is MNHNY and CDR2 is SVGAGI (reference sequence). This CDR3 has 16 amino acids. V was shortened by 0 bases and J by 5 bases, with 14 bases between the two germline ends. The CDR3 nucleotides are TGTGCCAGCAGTTACTCGACCCTAGGGGGAGATCAGCCCCAGCATTTT. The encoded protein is CASSYSTLGGDQPQHF.

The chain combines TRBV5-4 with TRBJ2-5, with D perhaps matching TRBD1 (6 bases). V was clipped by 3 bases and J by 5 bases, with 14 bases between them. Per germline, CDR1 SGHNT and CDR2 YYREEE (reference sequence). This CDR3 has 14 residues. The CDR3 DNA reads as TGTGCCAGCAGCTCTTTGGACAGTCGTGAGACCCAGTACTTC. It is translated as CASSSLDSRETQYF.

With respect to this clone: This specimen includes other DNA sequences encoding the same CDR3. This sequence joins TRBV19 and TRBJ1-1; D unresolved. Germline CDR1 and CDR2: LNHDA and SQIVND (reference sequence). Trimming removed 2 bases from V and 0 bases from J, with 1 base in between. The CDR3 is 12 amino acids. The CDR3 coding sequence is TGTGCCAGTAGTATACTGAACACTGAAGCTTTCTTT. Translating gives CASSILNTEAFF.

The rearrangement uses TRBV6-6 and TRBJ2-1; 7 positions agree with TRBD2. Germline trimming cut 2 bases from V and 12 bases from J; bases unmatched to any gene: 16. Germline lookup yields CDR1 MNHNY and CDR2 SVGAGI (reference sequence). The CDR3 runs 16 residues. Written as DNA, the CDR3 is TGTGCCAGCAGTTACCCACCGGGACTATCGCCCGTGGTGCAGTTCTTC. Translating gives CASSYPPGLSPVVQFF.

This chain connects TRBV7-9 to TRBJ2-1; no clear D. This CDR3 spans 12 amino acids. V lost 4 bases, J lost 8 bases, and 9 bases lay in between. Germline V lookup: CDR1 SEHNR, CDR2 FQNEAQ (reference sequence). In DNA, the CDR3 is TGTGCCAGCAGCTCCTCCGCCTATGAGCAGTTCTTC. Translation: CASSSSAYEQFF.

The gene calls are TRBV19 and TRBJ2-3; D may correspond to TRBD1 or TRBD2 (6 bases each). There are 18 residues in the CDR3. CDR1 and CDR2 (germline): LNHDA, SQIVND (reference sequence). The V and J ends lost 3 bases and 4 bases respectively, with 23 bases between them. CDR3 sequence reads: CASSIPHLEGGIPDTQYF. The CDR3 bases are TGTGCCAGTAGTATCCCTCACCTTGAAGGGGGGATCCCAGATACGCAGTATTTT. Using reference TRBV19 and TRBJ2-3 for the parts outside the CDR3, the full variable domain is DGGITQSPKYLFRKEGQNVTLSCEQNLNHDAMYWYRQDPGQGLRLIYYSQIVNDFQKGDIAEGYSVSREKKESFPLTVTSAQKNPTAFYLCASSIPHLEGGIPDTQYFGPGTRLTVL.

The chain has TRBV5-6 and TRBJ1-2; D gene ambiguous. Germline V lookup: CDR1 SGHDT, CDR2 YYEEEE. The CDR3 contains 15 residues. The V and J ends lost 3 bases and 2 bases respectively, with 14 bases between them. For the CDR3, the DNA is TGTGCCAGCAGCTCAGCGCTTGACTTCAACTATGGCTACACCTTC. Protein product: CASSSALDFNYGYTF.

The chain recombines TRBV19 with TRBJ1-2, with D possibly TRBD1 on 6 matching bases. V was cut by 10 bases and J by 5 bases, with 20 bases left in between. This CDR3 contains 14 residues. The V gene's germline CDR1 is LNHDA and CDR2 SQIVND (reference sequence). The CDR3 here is CAISPVGGSYGYTF. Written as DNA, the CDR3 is TGTGCCATCTCCCCTGTGGGGGGCAGTTATGGCTACACCTTC.

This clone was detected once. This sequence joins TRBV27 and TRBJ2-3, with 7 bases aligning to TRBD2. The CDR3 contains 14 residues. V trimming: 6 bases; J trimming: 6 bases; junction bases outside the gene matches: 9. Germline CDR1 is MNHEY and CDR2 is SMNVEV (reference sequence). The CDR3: CASSLGQGGDTQYF. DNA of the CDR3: TGTGCCAGCAGCCTAGGGCAGGGAGGGGATACGCAGTATTTT.

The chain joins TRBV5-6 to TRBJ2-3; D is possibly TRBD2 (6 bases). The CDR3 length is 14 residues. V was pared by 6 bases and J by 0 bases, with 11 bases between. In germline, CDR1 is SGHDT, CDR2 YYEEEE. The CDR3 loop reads CASNLATSTDTQYF. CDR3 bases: TGTGCCAGCAACCTAGCGACTAGCACAGATACGCAGTATTTT.

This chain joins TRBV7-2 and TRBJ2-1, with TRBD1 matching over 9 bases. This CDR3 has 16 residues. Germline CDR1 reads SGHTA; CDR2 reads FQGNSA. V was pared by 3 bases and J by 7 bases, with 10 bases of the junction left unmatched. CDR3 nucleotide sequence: TGTGCCAGCAGCTTGGGACAGGGCCAAGATCCTAATGAGCAGTTCTTC. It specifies CASSLGQGQDPNEQFF.

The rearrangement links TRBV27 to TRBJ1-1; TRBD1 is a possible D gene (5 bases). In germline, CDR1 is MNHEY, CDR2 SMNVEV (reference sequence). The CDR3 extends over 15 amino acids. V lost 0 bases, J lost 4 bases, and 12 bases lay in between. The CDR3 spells CASSLSNAGGTEAFF. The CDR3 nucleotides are TGTGCCAGCAGTTTATCGAACGCGGGGGGCACTGAAGCTTTCTTT.

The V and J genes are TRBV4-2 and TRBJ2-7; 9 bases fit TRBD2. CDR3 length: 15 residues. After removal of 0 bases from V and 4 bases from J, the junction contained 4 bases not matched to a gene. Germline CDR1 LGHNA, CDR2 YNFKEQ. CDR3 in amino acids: CASSQEASGEYEQYF. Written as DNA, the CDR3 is TGTGCCAGCAGCCAAGAGGCTAGCGGGGAGTACGAGCAGTACTTC.